This T cell receptor beta chain was observed in a study of beta chain features in type 1 diabetes. General study findings and limits: A closer apparent resemblance between naive, central memory and Treg TCRB repertoires was seen in patients than in healthy donors.

This CDR3 is 18 amino acids long. cDNA synthesis used the whole RNA isolate, giving expressed TCRB sequences. Assay: immunoSEQ multiplex PCR; the TCRdb copy retains only in-frame clones and omits some. Here the sample spans about 930,000 clones, under 20% being singletons. A remark on this clone: The antigen is unknown.

Sequencing used naive CD4+ T cells from blood. The origin of this receptor is a woman aged 18-30 years in good health. The V and J genes are TRBV21-1 and TRBJ1-2. TRBV21-1 is shown as a pseudogene. The CDR3 here is CASSSGGVSPFLNYGYTF. The DNA of the CDR3 is TGTGCCAGCAGCAGCGGGGGGGTCTCCCCGTTCCTTAACTATGGCTACACCTTC.